This is a list of T cell receptor beta chains from one sample in a study of blood T cell dynamics during melanoma immunotherapy. Produced via immunoSEQ multiplex PCR; TCRdb's table is partial and in-frame only. The sample has about 9,700 clones, about 88% seen once; the top ten hold about 4%. Sequencing was performed on blood, taken from a patient treated with checkpoint blockade. These receptors were obtained from a human donor with melanoma. CDR3s include the opening cysteine and the closing phenylalanine or tryptophan. The D gene is left open where the match is weak. A clone size is listed for some rows: how often the clone was seen (once, few, many), or a class if it is expanded.

d_gene	abundance	v_gene	j_gene	CDR3aa	CDR3nt
TRBD1	NA	TRBV5-8	TRBJ1-5	CASSSGQPYQPQHF	TGTGCCAGCAGCTCGGGACAGCCGTATCAGCCCCAGCATTTT
TRBD1	NA	TRBV28	TRBJ1-2	CASSSAGTGIGYGYTF	TGTGCCAGCAGTTCCGCCGGGACAGGGATTGGCTATGGCTACACCTTC
NA	NA	TRBV2	TRBJ2-6	CASSEVGPLKPGANVLTF	TGTGCCAGCAGTGAGGTTGGACCTTTGAAGCCTGGGGCCAACGTCCTGACTTTC
NA	NA	TRBV5-1	TRBJ2-7	CASSLDITYEQYF	TGCGCCAGCAGCTTGGACATTACCTACGAGCAGTACTTC
NA	NA	TRBV16	TRBJ2-5	CASSPERTALETQYF	TGTGCCAGCAGCCCGGAACGGACCGCCCTGGAGACCCAGTACTTC
NA	NA	TRBV28	TRBJ1-1	CASSFHSGSLEGAEAFF	TGTGCCAGCAGTTTCCACTCGGGATCTTTAGAGGGGGCTGAAGCTTTCTTT
NA	NA	TRBV2	TRBJ1-1	CASIHMNTEAFF	TGTGCCAGCATCCACATGAACACTGAAGCTTTCTTT
TRBD2	NA	TRBV18	TRBJ2-1	CASSNAGGTSMNEQFF	TGTGCCAGCTCCAACGCCGGCGGGACTAGCATGAATGAGCAGTTCTTC
NA	NA	TRBV7-8	TRBJ2-5	CASSLTQSETQYF	TGTGCCAGCAGCTTAACCCAGTCAGAGACCCAGTACTTC
NA	few	TRBV6-5	TRBJ2-7	CASSVTVSYEQYF	TGTGCCAGCAGTGTGACAGTCTCCTACGAGCAGTACTTC
NA	few	TRBV27	TRBJ1-2	CASSRTAKYGYTF	TGTGCCAGCAGTCGGACAGCCAAATATGGCTACACCTTC
NA	once	TRBV27	TRBJ2-7	CATATGTVHEQYF	TGTGCCACAGCAACAGGGACCGTCCACGAGCAGTACTTC
NA	NA	TRBV28	TRBJ2-1	CASSLVVLNEQFF	TGTGCCAGCAGTTTGGTGGTTTTGAATGAGCAGTTCTTC
TRBD2	once	TRBV10-3	TRBJ2-1	CATTSLAGRWQSYNEQFF	TGTGCCACGACCTCCCTAGCGGGCCGATGGCAGTCCTACAATGAGCAGTTCTTC
NA	NA	TRBV5-1	TRBJ2-2	CASSLVSNTGELFF	TGCGCCAGCAGCTTGGTCAGTAACACCGGGGAGCTGTTTTTT
NA	NA	TRBV28	TRBJ1-6	CATQPDTDTNSPLHF	TGTGCCACCCAGCCCGACACCGACACGAATTCACCCCTCCACTTT
TRBD1	NA	TRBV9	TRBJ2-1	CASSPGQGAGNEQFF	TGTGCCAGCAGCCCCGGACAGGGGGCGGGTAATGAGCAGTTCTTC
TRBD2	NA	TRBV11-2	TRBJ2-5	CASSLVGGEGETQYF	TGTGCCAGCAGCTTAGTCGGAGGGGAGGGGGAGACCCAGTACTTC
TRBD2	NA	TRBV19	TRBJ2-2	CASSIKLAGELDTGELFF	TGTGCCAGTAGTATTAAACTAGCGGGAGAGTTGGACACCGGGGAGCTGTTTTTT
NA	few	TRBV10-1	TRBJ2-7	CASSKGDSYEQYF	TGCGCCAGCAGTAAGGGGGATTCCTACGAGCAGTACTTC
TRBD1	NA	TRBV6-4	TRBJ2-1	CASSDSTGGYNEQFF	TGTGCCAGCAGTGACTCAACAGGGGGCTACAATGAGCAGTTCTTC
TRBD1	NA	TRBV5-1	TRBJ2-5	CASSLERTGGRRTRGQETQYF	TGCGCCAGCAGCTTGGAACGGACAGGGGGCCGTCGGACCCGGGGACAAGAGACCCAGTACTTC
NA	NA	TRBV27	TRBJ1-1	CASTRSQGRTTEAFF	TGTGCCAGCACCCGTTCCCAGGGAAGGACCACTGAAGCTTTCTTT
TRBD1	NA	TRBV28	TRBJ1-1	CASLITGANTEAFF	TGTGCCAGCCTAATAACAGGGGCGAACACTGAAGCTTTCTTT
TRBD2	NA	TRBV30	TRBJ2-1	CAWSPGGVLDEQFF	TGTGCCTGGAGTCCGGGGGGGGTTCTGGATGAGCAGTTCTTC
NA	NA	TRBV11-2	TRBJ1-6	CASSPSQAVNSPLHF	TGTGCCAGCAGCCCCTCACAGGCGGTTAATTCACCCCTCCACTTT
TRBD1	few	TRBV5-1	TRBJ1-2	CASSPGPTGGVYGYTF	TGCGCCAGCAGTCCCGGCCCGACAGGGGGCGTCTATGGCTACACCTTC
TRBD1	NA	TRBV9	TRBJ1-3	CASGRGTEGNTIYF	TGTGCCAGCGGCCGAGGGACAGAAGGAAACACCATATATTTT
NA	once	TRBV6-6	TRBJ2-1	CASSTGTLQFF	TGTGCCAGCAGTACTGGGACTCTGCAGTTCTTC
TRBD1	once	TRBV28	TRBJ2-2	CASSFRQGGSGELFF	TGTGCCAGCAGTTTTCGACAGGGCGGATCCGGGGAGCTGTTTTTT
NA	NA	TRBV28	TRBJ2-5	CASRGGQIFLGETQYF	TGTGCCAGCAGGGGGGGACAGATATTTCTAGGAGAGACCCAGTACTTC
NA	NA	TRBV4-1	TRBJ1-5	CASSQGLYQPQHF	TGCGCCAGCAGCCAGGGCTTATATCAGCCCCAGCATTTT
TRBD2	NA	TRBV5-1	TRBJ2-4	CASSAGLALAKNIQYF	TGCGCCAGCAGCGCGGGACTAGCTCTAGCCAAAAACATTCAGTACTTC
TRBD1	NA	TRBV9	TRBJ2-3	CASSVAALTGQDTQYF	TGTGCCAGCAGCGTAGCGGCGTTAACGGGACAGGATACGCAGTATTTT
TRBD2	NA	TRBV2	TRBJ2-5	CASSVRGGGETQYF	TGTGCCAGCAGTGTCCGCGGGGGAGGAGAGACCCAGTACTTC
TRBD1	NA	TRBV19	TRBJ2-2	CASSRDRGRNTGELFF	TGTGCCAGTAGCAGAGACAGGGGGCGGAACACCGGGGAGCTGTTTTTT
TRBD2	NA	TRBV2	TRBJ2-1	CASSPTGGGGNEQFF	TGTGCCAGCAGTCCTACTGGCGGGGGGGGCAATGAGCAGTTCTTC
NA	NA	TRBV5-1	TRBJ1-1	CASSLDRPNTEAFF	TGCGCCAGCAGCTTGGATAGACCGAACACTGAAGCTTTCTTT
NA	NA	TRBV4-3	TRBJ1-4	CASSQMGGRGSEKLFF	TGCGCCAGCAGCCAGATGGGAGGTAGGGGATCCGAAAAACTGTTTTTT
NA	NA	TRBV5-1	TRBJ2-5	CASSVRSKETQYF	TGCGCCAGCAGCGTTAGGAGCAAAGAGACCCAGTACTTC